Given below is one T cell receptor beta chain in context. Its antigen is as yet unknown. After removal of 7 bases from V and 4 bases from J, the junction contained 3 bases not matched to a gene. Germline V gives CDR1 SQVTM, CDR2 ANQGSEA. This CDR3 is 12 amino acids long. This sample is part of a study of T cell responses to AZD1222 COVID-19 vaccine. Study at large: Recipients boosted at about 4 weeks or about 12 weeks are pooled.

Generated by immunoSEQ multiplex PCR, the TCRdb table keeps only in-frame clones and is missing some. The sample records roughly 100,000 clones, 93% being singletons. General study findings and limits: Two AZD1222 doses significantly raised spike-specific TCR breadth and depth over controls. Nearly half of spike-specific TCRs reportedly target unmutated variant regions.

The specimen was peripheral blood, collected on day 0 of AZD1222 vaccination. The receptor was isolated from an adult in good health. This sequence joins TRBV29-1 and TRBJ2-5, with TRBD1 identical over 10 bases. The CDR3 bases are TGCAGCGGGGGGGACAGGGGAGAGACCCAGTACTTC. It is translated as CSGGDRGETQYF.